Below, 30 T cell receptor beta chains from the same sample are listed, as sequenced in a study of control samples from healthy donors and cancer patients. Assay: immunoSEQ multiplex PCR; the TCRdb copy retains only in-frame clones and omits some. The sample records roughly 120,000 clones, 85% to 95% being singletons. Sequencing was carried out using blood. The source is a man aged 25 to 40 in good health.

CDR3 in amino acids: CASSFGTGLFYEQYF. The CDR3, as DNA: TGTGCCAGCAGTTTTGGGACCGGGTTATTTTACGAGCAGTACTTC. This rearrangement joins TRBV27 to TRBJ2-7; D may match TRBD1 or TRBD2 (5 bases each). Germline assignment: CDR1 MNHEY and CDR2 SMNVEV (reference sequence). V was pared by 3 bases and J by 4 bases, with 16 bases between. The CDR3 is 15 residues long.

This chain links TRBV10-3 with TRBJ2-7; tentative D call: TRBD1 (6 bases). Germline V gene lookup returns CDR1 ENHRY and CDR2 SYGVKD. The V gene lost 4 bases and the J gene lost 1 base, with 14 bases spanning the gap. The CDR3 has 15 residues. The CDR3 nucleotides are TGTGCCATCAGTGGTCGGGCAGGGGATTCCTACGAGCAGTACTTC. This sequence encodes CAISGRAGDSYEQYF.

This rearrangement joins TRBV19 to TRBJ1-1, with D possibly TRBD1 on 5 matching bases. The CDR3 runs to 15 residues. Germline V CDR1 and CDR2: LNHDA, SQIVND (reference sequence). V was shortened by 1 base and J by 1 base, with 10 bases between the two germline ends. CDR3 bases: TGTGCCAGTAGTATAGTCGCCCAGGGGAACACTGAAGCTTTCTTT. It codes for CASSIVAQGNTEAFF.

The chain is built from TRBV7-2 and TRBJ2-7; D is perhaps TRBD1 or TRBD2 (5 bases each). This CDR3 is built from 13 residues. The V end was cut by 4 bases, the J end by 2 bases, with 9 bases between. Per germline, CDR1 SGHTA and CDR2 FQGNSA. CDR3 bases: TGTGCCAGCAGCTACGGGACGGCCTACGAGCAGTACTTC. Translation gives CASSYGTAYEQYF. The whole variable domain, remainder taken from reference TRBV7-2 and TRBJ2-7, is GAGVSQSPSNKVTEKGKDVELRCDPISGHTALYWYRQSLGQGLEFLIYFQGNSAPDKSGLPSDRFSAERTGGSVSTLTIQRTQQEDSAVYLCASSYGTAYEQYFGPGTRLTVT.

The J gene is TRBJ1-4, the V gene TRBV3-1 (or the pseudogene TRBV3-2); no reliable D call. Germline V gene sequence: CDR1 LGHDT, CDR2 YNNKEL (reference sequence). Trimming pared 4 bases from V and 0 bases from J, leaving 9 bases between. The CDR3 sequence is 15 residues long. CDR3 sequence reads: CASSRAIATNEKLFF. The CDR3, as DNA: TGTGCCAGCAGCCGAGCTATTGCAACTAATGAAAAACTGTTTTTT.

This chain links TRBV7-9 with TRBJ2-7; 10 bases line up with TRBD1. Germline V gives CDR1 SEHNR, CDR2 FQNEAQ (reference sequence). Trimming at V came to 3 bases and at J to 6 bases, leaving 11 bases not matched to a gene. This CDR3 comprises 16 residues. The CDR3 nucleotides read TGTGCCAGCAGCTTCCAGGGGACAGGGGCCCCCTCCGAGCAGTACTTC. Amino acid sequence: CASSFQGTGAPSEQYF.

This clone appeared a few times. J is TRBJ1-2 and V is TRBV7-8; TRBD1 matches 7 bases. V lost 1 base, J lost 7 bases, and 9 bases stayed unmatched. From germline, CDR1 is SGHVS and CDR2 FQNEAQ. CDR3 length: 15 residues. As DNA, the CDR3 is TGTGCCAGCAGCTTAGTGGAGACAGGGCGGGCTGGCTACACCTTC. As protein: CASSLVETGRAGYTF.

The rearrangement links TRBV7-3 to TRBJ2-1; TRBD1 matches 8 bases. V lost 5 bases to trimming and J lost 2 bases; unmatched junction nucleotides: 5. CDR1 and CDR2 from the germline V gene are SGHTA and FQGTGA. CDR3 length: 15 residues. CDR3 sequence: CASSPTGGPYNEQFF. The CDR3 coding sequence is TGTGCCAGCAGCCCCACAGGGGGACCCTACAATGAGCAGTTCTTC.

The chain has TRBV2 and TRBJ2-1, with TRBD2 matching 9 bases. Germline CDR1 and CDR2: SNHLY and FYNNEI. The V segment lost 3 bases and the J segment 7 bases; nucleotides outside the gene matches: 7. The CDR3 has 15 residues. The CDR3 DNA reads TGTGCCAGCAGTGATACCCTAGCGGGGAGGAATGAGCAGTTCTTC. Translating it yields CASSDTLAGRNEQFF. The entire variable domain, with the rest obtained from reference TRBV2 and TRBJ2-1, is as follows: EPEVTQTPSHQVTQMGQEVILRCVPISNHLYFYWYRQILGQKVEFLVSFYNNEISEKSEIFDDQFSVERPDGSNFTLKIRSTKLEDSAMYFCASSDTLAGRNEQFFGPGTRLTVL.

V gene TRBV6-2 or TRBV6-3 combines with J gene TRBJ1-5; 9 nucleotides align to TRBD1. CDR3 size: 17 residues. After removal of 5 bases from V and 0 bases from J, the junction contained 8 bases not matched to a gene. Germline lookup yields CDR1 MNHEY and CDR2 SVGEGT. Here the CDR3 DNA reads TGTGCCAGCAGTGCACAGGGGGCATGGATTAGCAATCAGCCCCAGCATTTT. Encoded protein: CASSAQGAWISNQPQHF.

The genes are TRBV18 and TRBJ2-2; 7 positions agree with TRBD1. CDR3 size: 16 residues. The ends lost 3 bases at V and 0 bases at J; junction bases unmatched: 4. Germline CDR1 is KGHSH and CDR2 is LQKENI. CDR3 sequence reads: CASSPTGQTNTGELFF. The CDR3 nucleotides are TGTGCCAGCTCACCTACGGGACAGACGAACACCGGGGAGCTGTTTTTT.

V and J are TRBV3-1 (or the pseudogene TRBV3-2) and TRBJ2-4; D may be TRBD2 (6 bases). The germline CDR1 and CDR2 sequences are LGHDT and YNNKEL (reference sequence). V was clipped by 2 bases and J by 4 bases, with 9 bases between them. This CDR3 contains 14 residues. The CDR3 spells CASSQQDYKNIQYF. The CDR3 coding sequence is TGTGCCAGCAGCCAACAGGACTATAAAAACATTCAGTACTTC.

V usage is TRBV7-2 and J usage is TRBJ1-4; D is unresolved. The CDR3 consists of 14 residues. V shed 5 bases and J shed 8 bases, with 15 bases lying between them. The V gene's germline CDR1 is SGHTA and CDR2 FQGNSA. CDR3 amino acids: CASSPGRAREKLFF. CDR3 coding DNA: TGTGCCAGCAGCCCCGGACGGGCACGGGAAAAACTGTTTTTT.

The V gene is TRBV4-1, the J gene TRBJ1-4; weak D call: TRBD1 (6 bases). The CDR3 runs to 14 residues. With 7 bases removed from V and 0 bases from J, the gap between germline ends came to 9 bases. Germline V gene sequence: CDR1 MGHRA, CDR2 YSYEKL. The CDR3 DNA reads TGCGCCAGCACCCGGACAGCAACTAATGAAAAACTGTTTTTT. It is translated as CASTRTATNEKLFF.

The chain carries TRBV7-8 and TRBJ2-7; TRBD1 is a possible D gene (5 bases). Trimming took off 4 bases at V and 3 bases at J, with 7 bases between the two ends. The CDR3 runs 12 residues. CDR1 and CDR2 from the germline V gene are SGHVS and FQNEAQ. CDR3 residues: CASSSTGYEQYF. The CDR3 nucleotides are TGTGCCAGCAGCTCAACAGGCTACGAGCAGTACTTC.

The chain is built from TRBV10-1 and TRBJ2-3; D may be TRBD1 (6 bases). The CDR3 is 14 amino acids. Looked up from germline, CDR1 is WNHNN and CDR2 is SYGVQD (reference sequence). The V gene lost 3 bases and the J gene lost 2 bases, with 9 bases spanning the gap. Written as DNA, the CDR3 is TGCGCCAGCAGTGACGGACAGACCACAGATACGCAGTATTTT. It is translated as CASSDGQTTDTQYF.

This sequence joins TRBV19 and TRBJ2-7, with TRBD1 matching over 9 bases. Losses at the gene ends were 1 base for V and 2 bases for J; bases not matched to a gene: 3. Germline loops: CDR1 LNHDA, CDR2 SQIVND (reference sequence). This CDR3 contains 15 residues. The CDR3 DNA reads as TGTGCCAGTAGTATAGGGACAGGGGCCCCCTACGAGCAGTACTTC. Translated, it gives CASSIGTGAPYEQYF.

V and J are TRBV4-1 and TRBJ2-7; 8 positions agree with TRBD1. CDR3 size: 12 residues. Trimming at V came to 4 bases and at J to 5 bases, leaving 1 base not matched to a gene. Germline CDR1 and CDR2: MGHRA and YSYEKL. In DNA form, the CDR3 reads TGCGCCAGCAGCCCGGACAGGGACGAGCAGTACTTC. This gives the protein CASSPDRDEQYF.

The chain links TRBV6-2 or TRBV6-3 to TRBJ1-2; TRBD1 matches at 9 bases. The CDR3 totals 17 residues. CDR1 and CDR2 (germline): MNHEY, SVGEGT. Trimming took 2 bases from V and 2 from J; bases not matched to a gene: 9. The CDR3 DNA reads TGTGCCAGCAGTTACCCAGGAGTGGGACAGGGAAACTATGGCTACACCTTC. Translating gives CASSYPGVGQGNYGYTF.

The gene calls are TRBV7-6 and TRBJ1-2; 9 bases align to TRBD1. The germline V gene has CDR1 SGHVS and CDR2 FNYEAQ. This CDR3 is built from 16 residues. The V and J ends lost 5 bases and 7 bases, in that order; junction bases with no gene match: 14. For the CDR3, the DNA is TGTGCCAGCAGCCCCGCAGGCGGGACAGGGATGAGTGGCTACACCTTC. Protein: CASSPAGGTGMSGYTF.

V gene TRBV30 combines with J gene TRBJ1-2; possibly TRBD1 for D (6 bases). The CDR3 covers 17 residues. Looked up from germline, CDR1 is GTSNPN and CDR2 is SVGIG (reference sequence). Trimming stripped 1 base from V and 7 bases from J, with 25 bases between. CDR3 amino acids: CAWSDSPGRTVRGGYTF. The CDR3 nucleotides read TGTGCCTGGAGTGACTCCCCAGGACGGACCGTCAGGGGTGGCTACACCTTC.

The chain joins TRBV20-1 to TRBJ2-4, with D unresolved. The CDR3 covers 11 residues. Trimming left V 0 bases short and J 15 bases short, with 12 bases between. Germline CDR1 is DFQATT and CDR2 is SNEGSKA (reference sequence). The DNA of the CDR3 is TGCAGTGCTAGAGATCTAACCACACGGTACTTC. Amino acid sequence: CSARDLTTRYF.

The chain couples TRBV1 to TRBJ2-2; the table's D call, TRBD1, was not checked against the DNA. TRBV1 counts as a pseudogene. The CDR3 covers 12 residues. The CDR3: CTSSPQSGELFF. The CDR3 DNA follows: TGCACCAGCAGCCCCCAATCCGGGGAGCTGTTTTTT.

Concerning this clone itself: Within the sample, other DNA sequences also encode this same CDR3. The gene calls are TRBV18 and TRBJ1-1; D is unclear. CDR3 length equals 14 residues. The germline V and J ends were trimmed by 2 bases and 2 bases, with 9 bases remaining between them. Germline CDR1 is KGHSH and CDR2 is LQKENI. The DNA for the CDR3 is TGTGCCAGCTCACCAGGTCAACCAAACACTGAAGCTTTCTTT. Translating it yields CASSPGQPNTEAFF. Variable domain in full (rest from reference TRBV18 and TRBJ1-1): NAGVMQNPRHLVRRRGQEARLRCSPMKGHSHVYWYRQLPEEGLKFMVYLQKENIIDESGMPKERFSAEFPKEGPSILRIQQVVRGDSAAYFCASSPGQPNTEAFFGQGTRLTVV.

The rearrangement joins TRBV30 to TRBJ1-2; D is unclear. This CDR3 spans 13 amino acids. Germline V lookup: CDR1 GTSNPN, CDR2 SVGIG (reference sequence). Trimming took off 0 bases at V and 2 bases at J, with 7 bases between the two ends. The CDR3 DNA follows: TGTGCCTGGAGTGTGGAAGCGAACTATGGCTACACCTTC. Protein sequence: CAWSVEANYGYTF.

CDR3 residues: CASSLGKLRGGQGATEAFF. DNA of the CDR3: TGTGCCAGCAGCTTAGGCAAGCTACGCGGGGGACAGGGGGCCACTGAAGCTTTCTTT. The chain carries TRBV7-9 and TRBJ1-1; 12 positions match TRBD1. After removal of 1 base from V and 4 bases from J, the junction contained 13 bases not matched to a gene. The CDR3 contains 19 residues. Per the germline V gene, CDR1 is SEHNR and CDR2 is FQNEAQ (reference sequence).

This clone was recorded once. The rearrangement uses TRBV11-2 and TRBJ2-7; no clear D gene. Germline V gene sequence: CDR1 SGHAT, CDR2 FQNNGV. V lost 0 bases and J lost 5, with 11 bases in between. The CDR3 spans 14 residues. The chain's CDR3 is CASSLEDQDHEQYF. CDR3 sequence (DNA): TGTGCCAGCAGCTTAGAGGACCAGGACCACGAGCAGTACTTC.

J is TRBJ2-5 and V is TRBV5-6, with D unclear. CDR1 SGHDT and CDR2 YYEEEE come from the germline V gene. There are 15 residues in the CDR3. With 1 base removed from V and 5 bases from J, the gap between germline ends came to 15 bases. The CDR3 protein is CASSLYGSGFETQYF. In DNA form, the CDR3 reads TGTGCCAGCAGCTTGTATGGGTCTGGGTTCGAGACCCAGTACTTC.

This chain uses TRBV9 with TRBJ1-1, with 8 nucleotides matching TRBD1. Germline V gene lookup returns CDR1 SGDLS and CDR2 YYNGEE. The CDR3 covers 15 residues. Trimming removed 3 bases from V and 0 bases from J; junction bases left unmatched: 4. The DNA for the CDR3 is TGTGCCAGCAGCGCGACAGGGGCCATGAACACTGAAGCTTTCTTT. Its translation is CASSATGAMNTEAFF.

CDR3 sequence: CAWSVSGGTNEQFF. The CDR3 nucleotides read TGTGCCTGGAGTGTATCAGGCGGAACAAATGAGCAGTTCTTC. This rearrangement joins TRBV30 to TRBJ2-1; D call uncertain. Germline V CDR1 and CDR2: GTSNPN, SVGIG (reference sequence). The CDR3 runs to 14 residues. V lost 0 bases to trimming and J lost 7 bases, with 13 bases between them.